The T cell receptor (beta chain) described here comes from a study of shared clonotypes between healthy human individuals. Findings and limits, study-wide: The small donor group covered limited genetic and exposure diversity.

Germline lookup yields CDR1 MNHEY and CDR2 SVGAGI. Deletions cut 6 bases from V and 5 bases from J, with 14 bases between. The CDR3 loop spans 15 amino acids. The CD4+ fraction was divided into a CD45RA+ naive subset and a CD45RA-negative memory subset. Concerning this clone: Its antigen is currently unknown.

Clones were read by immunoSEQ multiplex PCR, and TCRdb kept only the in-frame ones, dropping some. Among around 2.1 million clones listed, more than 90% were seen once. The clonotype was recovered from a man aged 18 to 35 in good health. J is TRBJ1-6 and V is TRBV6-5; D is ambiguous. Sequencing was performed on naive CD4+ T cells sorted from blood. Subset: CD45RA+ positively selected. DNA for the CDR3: TGTGCCAGCAGAACAGACCCGACCGATAATTCACCCCTCCACTTT. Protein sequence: CASRTDPTDNSPLHF.